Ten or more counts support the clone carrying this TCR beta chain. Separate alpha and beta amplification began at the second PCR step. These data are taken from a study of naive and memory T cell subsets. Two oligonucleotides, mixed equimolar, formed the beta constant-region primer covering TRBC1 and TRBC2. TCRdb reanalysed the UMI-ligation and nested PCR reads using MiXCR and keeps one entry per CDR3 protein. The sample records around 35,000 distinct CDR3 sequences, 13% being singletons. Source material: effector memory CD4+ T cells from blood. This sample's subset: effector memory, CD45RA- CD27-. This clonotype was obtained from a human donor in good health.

The CDR3 loop reads CASSYGGQISGANVLTF. The CDR3 DNA sequence: TGTGCCAGCAGTTACGGGGGACAGATCTCTGGGGCCAACGTCCTGACTTTC. The V gene is TRBV6-5, the J gene TRBJ2-6; 7 bases align to TRBD1. The CDR3 runs to 17 residues. Germline CDR1 is MNHEY and CDR2 is SVGAGI. V gave up 2 bases and J gave up 0 bases; unmatched junction bases: 4.